These 11 T cell receptor beta chains share one sample of origin, sequenced in a study of Ad26.COV2.S vaccination and SARS-CoV-2 variants. The assay was immunoSEQ multiplex PCR, and TCRdb's table has in-frame clones only and misses some. In the table there are under 600,000 clones, 70% to 90% of which are singletons. Described treatment: roughly 19 received Ad26.COV2.S at low or high dose, single or two shots; about five received placebo; per-sample allocation not given. The investigators took samples on day 63 after the first vaccine or placebo injection. Sequencing was performed on peripheral blood, taken in a trial of Ad26.COV2.S vaccine versus placebo. Receptors were obtained from a person aged 18-60 years who received the Ad26.COV2.S COVID-19 vaccine or a placebo.

The chain is built from TRBV15 and TRBJ2-5, with TRBD2 matching over 8 bases. Germline values: CDR1 LNHNV, CDR2 YYDKDF (reference sequence). CDR3 length: 17 residues. J lost 2 bases, V lost 5 bases, and 13 bases had no gene match. The chain's CDR3 is CATSLHRLAQGQETQYF. The CDR3 coding sequence is TGTGCCACCAGCCTTCATCGACTAGCGCAAGGGCAAGAGACCCAGTACTTC.

This clone was picked up a small number of times. The junction and the germline gene differ at one end; a read error may be behind it. CDR3: CASSPLGGNLNTIYF. In DNA, the CDR3 is TGTGCTAGCAGCCCCCTAGGAGGGAACCTGAACACCATATATTTT. This chain links TRBV7-7 with TRBJ1-3; D is ambiguous. In germline, CDR1 is SSHAT, CDR2 FNYEAQ (reference sequence). This CDR3 has 15 residues.

The chain recombines TRBV19 with TRBJ1-5; no firm D call. V dropped 9 bases and J dropped 0 bases, with 21 bases sitting between them. CDR3 length: 17 residues. CDR1 is LNHDA and CDR2 is SQIVND in the germline V gene (reference sequence). The CDR3 here is CASSMGRNPYSNQPQHF. In DNA form, the CDR3 reads TGTGCCAGCTCCATGGGGAGGAATCCCTATAGCAATCAGCCCCAGCATTTT.

As to this clone: At one end the junction does not follow the germline gene, possibly because of a read error. DNA of the CDR3: TGTGCGAGCAGGTTGGCGGGAGGTTTCAATGAGCAGTTCTTC. Its protein product is CASRLAGGFNEQFF. The genes are TRBV7-9 and TRBJ2-1, with 8 bases fitting TRBD2. The CDR3 spans 14 residues. Germline V gene lookup returns CDR1 SEHNR and CDR2 FQNEAQ (reference sequence).

The chain couples TRBV3-1 (or the pseudogene TRBV3-2) to TRBJ2-1; D uncertain. This CDR3 is built from 13 residues. V lost 1 base and J lost 6, with 7 bases in between. The germline gives CDR1 LGHDT, CDR2 YNNKEL (reference sequence). The CDR3: CASSQGIFNEQFF. The CDR3 region has the DNA TGTGCCAGCAGCCAAGGTATTTTCAATGAGCAGTTCTTC.

This clone was recorded only once. The chain links TRBV6-5 to TRBJ1-1, with a tentative D call TRBD1 (5 bases). The V end lost 3 bases, the J end lost 11 bases, and 25 bases lay between the germline ends. The CDR3 runs to 16 residues. Per germline, CDR1 MNHEY and CDR2 SVGAGI. The CDR3 DNA sequence: TGTGCCAGCAGTTATGCAGAACCGTACGAGGGGCGCCGGGCTTTCTTT. This codes for CASSYAEPYEGRRAFF.

The rearrangement joins TRBV6-6 to TRBJ2-3, with a possible D match to TRBD2 (5 bases). The CDR3 covers 15 residues. V lost 2 bases, J lost 1 base, and 10 bases lay in between. The V gene's germline CDR1 is MNHNY and CDR2 SVGAGI (reference sequence). CDR3 loop: CASSYLRGGTDTQYF. DNA for the CDR3: TGTGCCAGCAGTTACCTTCGGGGTGGCACAGATACGCAGTATTTT.

The rearrangement links TRBV18 to TRBJ2-1; 12 nucleotides line up with TRBD2. Germline CDR1 reads KGHSH; CDR2 reads LQKENI. The CDR3 has 15 residues. The J segment lost 9 bases and the V segment lost 3 bases, leaving 6 bases of the junction unmatched. The CDR3 DNA follows: TGTGCCAGCTCACCGGGTCTAGCGGGAGGGGGTGAGCAGTTCTTC. Translating it yields CASSPGLAGGGEQFF.

This clone was counted a single time. The V and J genes are TRBV5-1 and TRBJ1-4, with 11 positions matching TRBD1. CDR3 length: 15 amino acids. V lost 7 bases, J lost 7 bases, and 9 bases stayed unmatched. CDR1 and CDR2 from the germline V gene are SGHRS and YFSETQ. CDR3 sequence (DNA): TGCGCCAGCCGCGGACAGGGGGCCCGAGGTGAAAAACTGTTTTTT. Its protein product is CASRGQGARGEKLFF.

The V and J genes are TRBV11-1 and TRBJ1-5; unclear D gene. The CDR3 length is 13 residues. Between the trimmed V and J ends, which lost 6 bases and 0 bases, there was a span of 6 bases. The germline V gene encodes CDR1 SGHAT and CDR2 FQDESV (reference sequence). CDR3 residues: CASSSNSNQPQHF. As DNA, the CDR3 is TGTGCCAGCAGTTCAAATAGCAATCAGCCCCAGCATTTT.

This chain uses TRBV15 with TRBJ1-2; D gene unclear. V lost 0 bases and J lost 0, with 11 bases in between. The CDR3 is 16 residues long. Germline values: CDR1 LNHNV, CDR2 YYDKDF (reference sequence). The chain's CDR3 is CATSRELGRANYGYTF. CDR3 coding DNA: TGTGCCACCAGCAGAGAGCTCGGGAGAGCTAACTATGGCTACACCTTC.